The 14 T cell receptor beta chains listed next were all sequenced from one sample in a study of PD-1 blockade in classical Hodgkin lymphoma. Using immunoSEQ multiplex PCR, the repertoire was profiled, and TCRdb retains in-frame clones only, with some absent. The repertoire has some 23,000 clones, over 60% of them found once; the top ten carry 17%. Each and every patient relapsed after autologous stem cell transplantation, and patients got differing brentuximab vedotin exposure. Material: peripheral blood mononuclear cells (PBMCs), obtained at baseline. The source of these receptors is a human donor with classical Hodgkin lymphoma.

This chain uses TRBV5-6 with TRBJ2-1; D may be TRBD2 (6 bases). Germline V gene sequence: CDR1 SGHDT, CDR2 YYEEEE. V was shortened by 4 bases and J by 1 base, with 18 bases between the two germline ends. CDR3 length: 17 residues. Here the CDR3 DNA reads TGTGCCAGCAGCCCACTCCGGGACTCCGTATCCTACAATGAGCAGTTCTTC. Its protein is CASSPLRDSVSYNEQFF.

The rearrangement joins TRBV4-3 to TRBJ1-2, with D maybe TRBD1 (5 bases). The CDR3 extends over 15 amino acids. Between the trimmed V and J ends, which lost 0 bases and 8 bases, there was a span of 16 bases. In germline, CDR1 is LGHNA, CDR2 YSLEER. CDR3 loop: CASSQDGGPPSGYTF. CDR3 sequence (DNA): TGCGCCAGCAGCCAAGATGGGGGACCGCCCTCGGGCTACACCTTC.

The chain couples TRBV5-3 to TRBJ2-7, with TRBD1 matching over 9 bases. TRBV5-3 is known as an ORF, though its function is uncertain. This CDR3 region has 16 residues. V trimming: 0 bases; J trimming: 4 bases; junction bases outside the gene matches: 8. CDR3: CARSLEGQGDGYEQYV. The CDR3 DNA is TGTGCCAGAAGCTTGGAGGGACAGGGTGATGGTTACGAGCAGTACGTC.

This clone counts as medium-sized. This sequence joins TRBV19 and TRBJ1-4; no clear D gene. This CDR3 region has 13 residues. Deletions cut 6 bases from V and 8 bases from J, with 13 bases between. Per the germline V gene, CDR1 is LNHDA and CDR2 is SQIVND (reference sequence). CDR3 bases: TGTGCCAGTAGCTACTTGGAGAGGGAAAAACTGTTTTTT. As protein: CASSYLEREKLFF.

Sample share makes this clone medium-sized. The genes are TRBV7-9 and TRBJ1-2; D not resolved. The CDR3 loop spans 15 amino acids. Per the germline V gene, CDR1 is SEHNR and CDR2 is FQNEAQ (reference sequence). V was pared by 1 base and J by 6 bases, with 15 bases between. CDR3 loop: CASSLEAGKSNGYTF. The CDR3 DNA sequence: TGTGCCAGCAGCTTAGAGGCAGGAAAAAGTAATGGCTACACCTTC.

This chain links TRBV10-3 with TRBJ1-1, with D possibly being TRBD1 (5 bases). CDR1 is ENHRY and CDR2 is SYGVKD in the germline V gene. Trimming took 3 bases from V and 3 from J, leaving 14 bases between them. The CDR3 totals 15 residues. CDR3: CAISDLGRGHTEAFF. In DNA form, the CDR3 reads TGTGCCATCAGTGATCTTGGACGGGGCCACACTGAAGCTTTCTTT.

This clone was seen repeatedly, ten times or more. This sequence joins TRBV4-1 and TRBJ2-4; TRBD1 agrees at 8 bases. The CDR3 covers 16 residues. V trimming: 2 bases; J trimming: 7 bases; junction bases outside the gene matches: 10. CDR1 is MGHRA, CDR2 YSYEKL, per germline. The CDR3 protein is CASSQMAQGARNIQYF. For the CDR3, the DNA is TGCGCCAGCAGCCAAATGGCTCAGGGGGCAAGGAACATTCAGTACTTC.

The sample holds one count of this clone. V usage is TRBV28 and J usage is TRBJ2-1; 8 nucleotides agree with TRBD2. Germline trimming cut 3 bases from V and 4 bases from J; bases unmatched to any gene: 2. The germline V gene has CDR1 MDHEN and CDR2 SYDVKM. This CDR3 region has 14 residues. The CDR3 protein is CASSFSGKYNEQFF. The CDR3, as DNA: TGTGCCAGCAGTTTTAGCGGGAAATACAATGAGCAGTTCTTC.

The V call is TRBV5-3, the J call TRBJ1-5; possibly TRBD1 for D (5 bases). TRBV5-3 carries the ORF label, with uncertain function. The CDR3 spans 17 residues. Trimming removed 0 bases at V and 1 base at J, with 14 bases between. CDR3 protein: CARSLASRRESNQPQHF. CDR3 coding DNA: TGTGCCAGAAGCTTGGCCTCGCGCAGGGAAAGCAATCAGCCCCAGCATTTT.

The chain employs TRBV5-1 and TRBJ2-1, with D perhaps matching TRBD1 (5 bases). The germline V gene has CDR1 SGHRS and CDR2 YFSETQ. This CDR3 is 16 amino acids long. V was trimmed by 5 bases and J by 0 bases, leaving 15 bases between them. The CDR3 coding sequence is TGCGCCAGCAGATCAGGGCTGAGAGTCTCCTACAATGAGCAGTTCTTC. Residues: CASRSGLRVSYNEQFF.

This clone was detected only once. The chain's CDR3 is CASRSGEWYEQYF. The CDR3 DNA reads as TGTGCCAGCAGGTCAGGGGAGTGGTACGAGCAGTACTTC. The J gene is TRBJ2-7, the V gene TRBV28; D is perhaps TRBD1 (6 bases). Germline V lookup: CDR1 MDHEN, CDR2 SYDVKM. V shed 6 bases and J shed 4 bases, with 13 bases lying between them. The CDR3 is made up of 13 amino acids.

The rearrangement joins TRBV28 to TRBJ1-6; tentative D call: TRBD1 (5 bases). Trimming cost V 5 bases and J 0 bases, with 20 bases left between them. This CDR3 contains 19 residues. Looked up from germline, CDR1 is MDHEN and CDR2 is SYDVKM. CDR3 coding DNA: TGTGCCAGCAGTCCCCACCCAGGGACCGAGAGCTCCTATAATTCACCCCTCCACTTT. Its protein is CASSPHPGTESSYNSPLHF.

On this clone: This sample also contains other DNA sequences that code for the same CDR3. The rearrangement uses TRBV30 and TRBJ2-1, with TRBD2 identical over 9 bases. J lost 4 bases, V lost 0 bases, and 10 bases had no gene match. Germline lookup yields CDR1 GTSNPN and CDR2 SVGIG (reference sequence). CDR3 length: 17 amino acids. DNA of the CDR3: TGTGCCTGGAGTGTTTTGTCGGCGGGAGGGGGTTACAATGAGCAGTTCTTC. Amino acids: CAWSVLSAGGGYNEQFF.

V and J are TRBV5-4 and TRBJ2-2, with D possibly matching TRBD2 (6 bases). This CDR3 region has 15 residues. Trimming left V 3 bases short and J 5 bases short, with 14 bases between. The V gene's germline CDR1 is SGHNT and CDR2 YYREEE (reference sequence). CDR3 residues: CASSSGLPVTGELFF. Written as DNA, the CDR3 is TGTGCCAGCAGCTCGGGACTCCCCGTGACCGGGGAGCTGTTTTTT.